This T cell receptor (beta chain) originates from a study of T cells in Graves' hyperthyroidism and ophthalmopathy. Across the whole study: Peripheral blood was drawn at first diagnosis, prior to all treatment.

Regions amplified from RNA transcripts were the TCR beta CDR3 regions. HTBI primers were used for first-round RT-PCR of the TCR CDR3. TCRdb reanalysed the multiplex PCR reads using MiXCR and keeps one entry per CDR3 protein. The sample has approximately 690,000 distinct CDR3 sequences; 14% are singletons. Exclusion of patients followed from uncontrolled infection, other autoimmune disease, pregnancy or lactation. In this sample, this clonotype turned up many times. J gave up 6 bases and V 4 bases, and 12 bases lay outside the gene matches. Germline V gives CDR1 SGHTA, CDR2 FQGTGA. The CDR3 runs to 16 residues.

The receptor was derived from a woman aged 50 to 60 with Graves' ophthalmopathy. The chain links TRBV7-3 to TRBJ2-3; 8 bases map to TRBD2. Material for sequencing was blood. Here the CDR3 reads CASSSGGGGSFDTQYF. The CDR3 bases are TGTGCCAGCAGCTCGGGGGGGGGCGGGAGCTTTGATACGCAGTATTTT.